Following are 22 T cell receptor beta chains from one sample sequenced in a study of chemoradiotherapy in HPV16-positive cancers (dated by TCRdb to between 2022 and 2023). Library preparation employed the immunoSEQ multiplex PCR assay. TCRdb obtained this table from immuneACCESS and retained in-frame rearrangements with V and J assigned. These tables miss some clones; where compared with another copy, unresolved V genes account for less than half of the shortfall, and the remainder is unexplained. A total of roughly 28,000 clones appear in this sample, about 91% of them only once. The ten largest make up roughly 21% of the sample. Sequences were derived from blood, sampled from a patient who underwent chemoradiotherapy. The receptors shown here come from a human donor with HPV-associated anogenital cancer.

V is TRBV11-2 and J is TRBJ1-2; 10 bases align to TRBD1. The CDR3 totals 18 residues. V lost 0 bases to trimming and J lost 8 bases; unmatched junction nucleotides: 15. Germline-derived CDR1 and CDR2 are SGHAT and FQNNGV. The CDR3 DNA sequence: TGTGCCAGCAGCTTAGATCCCCAACCATACGGGACAGGGGAGGGCTACACCTTC. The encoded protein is CASSLDPQPYGTGEGYTF.

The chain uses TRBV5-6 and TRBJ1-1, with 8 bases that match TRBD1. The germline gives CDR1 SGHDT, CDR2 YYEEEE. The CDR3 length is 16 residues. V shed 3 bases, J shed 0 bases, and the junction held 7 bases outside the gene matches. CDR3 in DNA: TGTGCCAGCAGCTCTACTGGGACAGGTTTGAACACTGAAGCTTTCTTT. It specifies CASSSTGTGLNTEAFF. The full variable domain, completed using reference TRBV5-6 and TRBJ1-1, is DAGVTQSPTHLIKTRGQQVTLRCSPKSGHDTVSWYQQALGQGPQFIFQYYEEEERQRGNFPDRFSGHQFPNYSSELNVNALLLGDSALYLCASSSTGTGLNTEAFFGQGTRLTVV.

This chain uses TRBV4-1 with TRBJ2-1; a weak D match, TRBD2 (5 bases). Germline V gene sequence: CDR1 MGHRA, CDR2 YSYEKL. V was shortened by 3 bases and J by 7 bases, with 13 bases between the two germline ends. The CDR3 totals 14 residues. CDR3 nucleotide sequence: TGCGCCAGCAGCCACGACGCCCGGGGTAATGAGCAGTTCTTC. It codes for CASSHDARGNEQFF.

The CDR3 DNA is TGTGCCAGCAGGGACAGGGCCCGATATAGCAATCAGCCCCAGCATTTT. It translates to CASRDRARYSNQPQHF. This chain links TRBV27 with TRBJ1-5; 8 positions match TRBD1. J gave up 0 bases and V 6 bases, and 7 bases lay outside the gene matches. This CDR3 comprises 16 residues. CDR1 and CDR2 (germline): MNHEY, SMNVEV (reference sequence).

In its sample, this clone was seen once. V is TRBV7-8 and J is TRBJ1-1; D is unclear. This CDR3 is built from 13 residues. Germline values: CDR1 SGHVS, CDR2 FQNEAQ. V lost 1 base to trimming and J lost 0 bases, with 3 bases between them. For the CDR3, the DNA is TGTGCCAGCAGCTTAGTTTTGAACACTGAAGCTTTCTTT. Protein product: CASSLVLNTEAFF.

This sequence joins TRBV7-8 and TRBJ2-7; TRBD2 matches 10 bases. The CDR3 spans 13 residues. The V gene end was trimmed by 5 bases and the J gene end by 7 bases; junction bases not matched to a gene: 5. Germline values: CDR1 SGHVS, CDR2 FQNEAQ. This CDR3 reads CASSPGLAREQYF. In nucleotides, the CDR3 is TGTGCCAGCAGCCCGGGACTAGCGAGGGAGCAGTACTTC.

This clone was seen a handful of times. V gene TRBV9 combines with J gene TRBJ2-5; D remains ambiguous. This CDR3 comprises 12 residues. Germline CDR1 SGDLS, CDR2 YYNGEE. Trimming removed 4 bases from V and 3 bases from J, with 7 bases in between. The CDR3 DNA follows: TGTGCCAGCAGCAGAAATGAAGAGACCCAGTACTTC. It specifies CASSRNEETQYF.

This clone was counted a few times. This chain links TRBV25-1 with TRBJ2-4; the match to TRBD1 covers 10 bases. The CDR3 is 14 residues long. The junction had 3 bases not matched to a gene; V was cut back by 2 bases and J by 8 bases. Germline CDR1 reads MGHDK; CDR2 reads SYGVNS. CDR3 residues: CASSEGQGGDIQYF. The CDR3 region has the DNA TGTGCCAGCAGTGAAGGACAGGGGGGAGACATTCAGTACTTC.

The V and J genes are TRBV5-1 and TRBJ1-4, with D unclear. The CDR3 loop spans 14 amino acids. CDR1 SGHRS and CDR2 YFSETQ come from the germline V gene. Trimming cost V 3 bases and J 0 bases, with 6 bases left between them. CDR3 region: CASSSAATNEKLFF. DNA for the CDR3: TGCGCCAGCAGCTCAGCTGCAACTAATGAAAAACTGTTTTTT.

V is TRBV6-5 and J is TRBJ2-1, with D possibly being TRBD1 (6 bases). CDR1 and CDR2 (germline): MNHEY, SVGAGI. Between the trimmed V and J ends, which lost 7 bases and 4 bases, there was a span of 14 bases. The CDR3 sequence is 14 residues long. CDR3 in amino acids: CASTFGTQYNEQFF. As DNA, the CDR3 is TGTGCCAGCACCTTCGGGACACAATACAATGAGCAGTTCTTC.

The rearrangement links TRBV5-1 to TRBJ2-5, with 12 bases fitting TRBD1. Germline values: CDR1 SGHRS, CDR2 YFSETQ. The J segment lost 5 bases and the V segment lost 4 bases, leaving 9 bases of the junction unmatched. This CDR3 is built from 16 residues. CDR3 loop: CASSGGQGASVETQYF. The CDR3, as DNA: TGCGCCAGCAGCGGGGGACAGGGGGCTAGTGTCGAGACCCAGTACTTC.

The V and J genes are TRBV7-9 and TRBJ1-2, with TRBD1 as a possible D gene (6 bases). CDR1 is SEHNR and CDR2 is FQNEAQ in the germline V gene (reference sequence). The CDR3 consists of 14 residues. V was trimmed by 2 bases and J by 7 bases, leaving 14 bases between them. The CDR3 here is CASSLQGPMSGYTF. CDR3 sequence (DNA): TGTGCCAGCAGCTTACAGGGGCCTATGTCTGGCTACACCTTC.

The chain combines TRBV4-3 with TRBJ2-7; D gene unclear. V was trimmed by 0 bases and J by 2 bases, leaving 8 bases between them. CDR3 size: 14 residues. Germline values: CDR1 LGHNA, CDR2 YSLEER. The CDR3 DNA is TGCGCCAGCAGCCAAGATAATCCCCCCTACGAGCAGTACTTC. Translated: CASSQDNPPYEQYF.

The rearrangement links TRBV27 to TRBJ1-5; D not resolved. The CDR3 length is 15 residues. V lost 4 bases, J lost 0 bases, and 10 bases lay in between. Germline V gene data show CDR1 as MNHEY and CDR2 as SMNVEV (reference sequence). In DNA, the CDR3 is TGTGCCAGCAGTTCTTCAGGCTATAGCAATCAGCCCCAGCATTTT. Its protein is CASSSSGYSNQPQHF.

The CDR3 coding sequence is TGTGCCAGCAGCTTAGCGGACGCCATATTCAGCTCCTACGAGCAGTACTTC. It is translated as CASSLADAIFSSYEQYF. The chain links TRBV7-9 to TRBJ2-7; no clear D gene. The ends were cut back, 0 bases at V and 0 bases at J, with 15 bases in the middle. Germline CDR1 SEHNR, CDR2 FQNEAQ (reference sequence). This CDR3 spans 17 amino acids.

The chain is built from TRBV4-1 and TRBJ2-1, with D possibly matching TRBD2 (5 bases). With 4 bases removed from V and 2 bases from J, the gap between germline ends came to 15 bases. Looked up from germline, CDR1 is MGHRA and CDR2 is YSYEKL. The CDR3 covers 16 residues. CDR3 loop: CASSPPFSEAYNEQFF. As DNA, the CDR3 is TGCGCCAGCAGCCCACCCTTCTCGGAGGCCTACAATGAGCAGTTCTTC.

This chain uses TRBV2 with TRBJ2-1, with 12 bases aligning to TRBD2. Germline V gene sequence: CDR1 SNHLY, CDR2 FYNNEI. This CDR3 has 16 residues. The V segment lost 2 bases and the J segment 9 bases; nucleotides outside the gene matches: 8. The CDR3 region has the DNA TGTGCCAGCAGTGAAACTATGACTAGCGGGGGATCTGAGCAGTTCTTC. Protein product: CASSETMTSGGSEQFF.

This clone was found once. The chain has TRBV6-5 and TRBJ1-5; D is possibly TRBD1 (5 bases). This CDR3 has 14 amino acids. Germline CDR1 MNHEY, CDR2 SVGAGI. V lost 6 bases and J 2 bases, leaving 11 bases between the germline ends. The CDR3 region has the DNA TGTGCCAGCAGCCTCGGGGGGGGCAATCAGCCCCAGCATTTT. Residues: CASSLGGGNQPQHF.

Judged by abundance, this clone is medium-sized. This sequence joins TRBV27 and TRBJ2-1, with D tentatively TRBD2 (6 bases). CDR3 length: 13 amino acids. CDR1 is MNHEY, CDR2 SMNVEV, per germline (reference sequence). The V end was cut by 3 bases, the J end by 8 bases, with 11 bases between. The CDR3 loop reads CASSFTSWDEQFF. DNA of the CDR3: TGTGCCAGCAGTTTTACTAGCTGGGATGAGCAGTTCTTC.

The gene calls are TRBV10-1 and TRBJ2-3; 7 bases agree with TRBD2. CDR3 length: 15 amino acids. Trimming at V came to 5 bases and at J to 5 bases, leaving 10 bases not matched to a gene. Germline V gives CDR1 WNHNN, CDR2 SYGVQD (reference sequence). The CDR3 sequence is CASSQGGRVGDTQYF. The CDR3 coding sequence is TGCGCCAGCAGTCAAGGCGGGAGAGTAGGAGATACGCAGTATTTT.

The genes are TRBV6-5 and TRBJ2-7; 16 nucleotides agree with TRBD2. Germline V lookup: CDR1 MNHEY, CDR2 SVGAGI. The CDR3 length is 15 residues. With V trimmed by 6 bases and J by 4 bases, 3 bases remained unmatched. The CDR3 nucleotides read TGTGCCAGCAGGATGGGACTAGCGGGAGGGTACGAGCAGTACTTC. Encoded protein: CASRMGLAGGYEQYF.

The CDR3 loop is CASSPEGLSLYGYTF. The CDR3 region has the DNA TGTGCCAGCAGCCCCGAAGGACTCTCGCTTTATGGCTACACCTTC. The chain employs TRBV5-5 and TRBJ1-2, with unresolved D. Trimming left V 4 bases short and J 5 bases short, with 18 bases between. Per germline, CDR1 SGHKS and CDR2 YYEKEE (reference sequence). CDR3 length: 15 amino acids.